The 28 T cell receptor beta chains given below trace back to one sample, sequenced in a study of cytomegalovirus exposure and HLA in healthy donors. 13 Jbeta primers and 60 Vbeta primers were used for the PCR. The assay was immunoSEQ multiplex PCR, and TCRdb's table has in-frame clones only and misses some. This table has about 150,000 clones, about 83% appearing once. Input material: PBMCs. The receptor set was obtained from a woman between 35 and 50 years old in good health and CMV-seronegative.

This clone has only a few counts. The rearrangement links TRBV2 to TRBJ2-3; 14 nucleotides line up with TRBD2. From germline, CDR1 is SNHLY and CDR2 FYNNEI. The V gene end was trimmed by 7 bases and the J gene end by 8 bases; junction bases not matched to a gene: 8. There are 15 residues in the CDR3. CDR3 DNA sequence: TGTGCCAGCAAAAGGACTAGCGGGGGGTGGGGTACGCAGTATTTT. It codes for CASKRTSGGWGTQYF. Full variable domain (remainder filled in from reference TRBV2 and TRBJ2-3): EPEVTQTPSHQVTQMGQEVILRCVPISNHLYFYWYRQILGQKVEFLVSFYNNEISEKSEIFDDQFSVERPDGSNFTLKIRSTKLEDSAMYFCASKRTSGGWGTQYFGPGTRLTVL.

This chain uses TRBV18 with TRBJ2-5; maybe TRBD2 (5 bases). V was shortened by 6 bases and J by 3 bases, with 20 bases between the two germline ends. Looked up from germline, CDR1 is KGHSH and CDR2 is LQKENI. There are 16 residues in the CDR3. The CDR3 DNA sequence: TGTGCCAGCTCTCTTCTTGGGCCCCCGAGGGAAGAGACCCAGTACTTC. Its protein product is CASSLLGPPREETQYF.

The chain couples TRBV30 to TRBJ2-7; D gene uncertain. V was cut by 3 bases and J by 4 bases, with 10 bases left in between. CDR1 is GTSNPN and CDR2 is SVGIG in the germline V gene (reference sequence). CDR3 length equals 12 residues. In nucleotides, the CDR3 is TGTGCCTGGAGCCCCGGAGTTTACGAGCAGTACTTC. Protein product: CAWSPGVYEQYF. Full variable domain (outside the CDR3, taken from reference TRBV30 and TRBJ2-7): SQTIHQWPATLVQPVGSPLSLECTVEGTSNPNLYWYRQAAGRGLQLLFYSVGIGQISSEVPQNLSASRPQDRQFILSSKKLLLSDSGFYLCAWSPGVYEQYFGPGTRLTVT.

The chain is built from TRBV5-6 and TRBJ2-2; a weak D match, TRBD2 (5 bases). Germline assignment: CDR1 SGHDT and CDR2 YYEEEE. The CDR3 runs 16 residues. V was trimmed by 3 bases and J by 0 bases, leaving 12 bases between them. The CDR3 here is CASSWVPGSNTGELFF. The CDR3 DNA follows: TGTGCCAGCAGCTGGGTCCCGGGATCGAACACCGGGGAGCTGTTTTTT.

This CDR3 is CASSQSGSHYGYTF. The CDR3, as DNA: TGTGCCAGCAGCCAGTCCGGGAGCCACTATGGCTACACCTTC. The chain is built from TRBV7-9 and TRBJ1-2, with D unclear. This CDR3 region has 14 residues. V was pared by 5 bases and J by 3 bases, with 13 bases between. From germline, CDR1 is SEHNR and CDR2 FQNEAQ (reference sequence).

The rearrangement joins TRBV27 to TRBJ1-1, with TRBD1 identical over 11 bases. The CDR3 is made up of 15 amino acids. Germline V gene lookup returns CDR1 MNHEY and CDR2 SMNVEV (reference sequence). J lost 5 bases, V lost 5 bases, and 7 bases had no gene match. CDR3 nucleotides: TGTGCCAGCAGTCCGGACAGGGGGCGAGAGACTGAAGCTTTCTTT. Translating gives CASSPDRGRETEAFF.

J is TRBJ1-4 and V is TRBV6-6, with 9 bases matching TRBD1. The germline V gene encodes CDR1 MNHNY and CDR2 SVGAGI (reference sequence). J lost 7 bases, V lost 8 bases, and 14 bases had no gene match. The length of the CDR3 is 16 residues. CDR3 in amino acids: CASVPGQGGEGEKLFF. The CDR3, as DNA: TGTGCCAGCGTTCCGGGACAGGGAGGAGAGGGTGAAAAACTGTTTTTT.

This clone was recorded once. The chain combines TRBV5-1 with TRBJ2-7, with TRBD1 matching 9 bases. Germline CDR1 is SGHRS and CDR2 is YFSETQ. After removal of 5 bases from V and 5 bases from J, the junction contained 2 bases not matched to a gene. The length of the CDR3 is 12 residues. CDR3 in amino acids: CASRDRGHEQYF. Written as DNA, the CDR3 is TGCGCCAGCAGGGACAGGGGCCACGAGCAGTACTTC. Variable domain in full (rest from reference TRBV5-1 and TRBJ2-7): KAGVTQTPRYLIKTRGQQVTLSCSPISGHRSVSWYQQTPGQGLQFLFEYFSETQRNKGNFPGRFSGRQFSNSRSEMNVSTLELGDSALYLCASRDRGHEQYFGPGTRLTVT.

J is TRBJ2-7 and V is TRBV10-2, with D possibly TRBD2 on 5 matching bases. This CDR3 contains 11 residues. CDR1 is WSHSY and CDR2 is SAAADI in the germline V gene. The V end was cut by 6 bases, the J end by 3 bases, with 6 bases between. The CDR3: CASRRDYEQYF. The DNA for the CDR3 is TGCGCCAGCAGGAGGGACTACGAGCAGTACTTC.

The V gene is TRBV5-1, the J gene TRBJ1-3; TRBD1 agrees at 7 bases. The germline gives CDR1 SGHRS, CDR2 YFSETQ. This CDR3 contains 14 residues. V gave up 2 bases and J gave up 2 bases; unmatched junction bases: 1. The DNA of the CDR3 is TGCGCCAGCAGCTTCGGACAGGCTGGAAACACCATATATTTT. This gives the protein CASSFGQAGNTIYF.

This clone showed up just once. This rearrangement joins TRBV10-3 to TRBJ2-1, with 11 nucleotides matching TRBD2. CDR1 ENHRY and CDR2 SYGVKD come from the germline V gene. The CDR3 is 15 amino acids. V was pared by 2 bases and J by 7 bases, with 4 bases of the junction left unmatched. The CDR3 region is CAISETSGRGNEQFF. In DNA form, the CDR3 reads TGTGCCATCAGTGAGACTAGCGGGAGAGGGAATGAGCAGTTCTTC.

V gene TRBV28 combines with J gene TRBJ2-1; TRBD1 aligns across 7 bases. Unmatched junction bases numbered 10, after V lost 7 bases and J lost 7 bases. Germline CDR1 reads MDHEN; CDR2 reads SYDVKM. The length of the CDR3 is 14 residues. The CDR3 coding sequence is TGTGCCAGCACCGTAGAGTACAGGGGAAATGAGCAGTTCTTC. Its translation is CASTVEYRGNEQFF.

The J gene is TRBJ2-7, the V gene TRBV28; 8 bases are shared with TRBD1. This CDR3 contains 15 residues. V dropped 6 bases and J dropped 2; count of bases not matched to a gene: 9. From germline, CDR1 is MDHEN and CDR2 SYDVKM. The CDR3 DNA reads TGTGCCAGCAGCTCACAGGGGGTCTTCGCCTACGAGCAGTACTTC. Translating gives CASSSQGVFAYEQYF. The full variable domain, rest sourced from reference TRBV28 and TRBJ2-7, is DVKVTQSSRYLVKRTGEKVFLECVQDMDHENMFWYRQDPGLGLRLIYFSYDVKMKEKGDIPEGYSVSREKKERFSLILESASTNQTSMYLCASSSQGVFAYEQYFGPGTRLTVT.

CDR3 DNA sequence: TGTGCCAGCAGTGTAGGCAGGGGTGGCTACGAGCAGTACTTC. Protein: CASSVGRGGYEQYF. V gene TRBV2 combines with J gene TRBJ2-5; D perhaps matches TRBD1 (6 bases). The J call may be faulty, since TRBJ2-7 better matches the DNA end. Looked up from germline, CDR1 is SNHLY and CDR2 is FYNNEI. CDR3 length: 14 residues.

CDR3 sequence reads: CASSSPGSPNYGYTF. In nucleotides, the CDR3 is TGTGCCAGCAGCTCACCAGGATCACCTAACTATGGCTACACCTTC. This sequence joins TRBV11-3 and TRBJ1-2; D not certain. There are 15 residues in the CDR3. CDR1 is SGHNT, CDR2 YENEEA, per germline. V was pared by 4 bases and J by 0 bases, with 12 bases between.

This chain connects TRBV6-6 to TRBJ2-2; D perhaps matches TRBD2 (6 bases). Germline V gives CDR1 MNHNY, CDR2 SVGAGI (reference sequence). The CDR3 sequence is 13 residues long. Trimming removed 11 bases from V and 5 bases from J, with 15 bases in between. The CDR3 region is CAFSTSYTGELFF. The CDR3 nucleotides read TGTGCCTTTTCGACTAGTTATACCGGGGAGCTGTTTTTT.

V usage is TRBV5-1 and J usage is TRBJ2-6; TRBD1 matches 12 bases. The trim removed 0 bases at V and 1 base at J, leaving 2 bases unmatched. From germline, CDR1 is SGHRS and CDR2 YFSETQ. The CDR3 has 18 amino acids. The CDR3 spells CASSLEGQGASGANVLTF. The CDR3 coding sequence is TGCGCCAGCAGCTTGGAGGGACAGGGGGCGTCTGGGGCCAACGTCCTGACTTTC.

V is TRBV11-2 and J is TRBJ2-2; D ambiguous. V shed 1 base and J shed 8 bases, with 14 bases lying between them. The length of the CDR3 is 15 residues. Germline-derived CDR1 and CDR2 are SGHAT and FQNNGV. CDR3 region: CASSLGAFRWGELFF. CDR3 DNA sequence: TGTGCCAGCAGCTTAGGGGCTTTTCGGTGGGGGGAGCTGTTTTTT.

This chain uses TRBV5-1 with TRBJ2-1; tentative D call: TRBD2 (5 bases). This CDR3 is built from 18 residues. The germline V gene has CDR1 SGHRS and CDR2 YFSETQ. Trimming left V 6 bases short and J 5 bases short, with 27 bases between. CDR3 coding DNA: TGCGCCAGCACCCATGGCAGCCCTTTGCGGGTTCGGAACAATGAGCAGTTCTTC. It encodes CASTHGSPLRVRNNEQFF. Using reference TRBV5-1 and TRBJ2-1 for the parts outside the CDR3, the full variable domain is KAGVTQTPRYLIKTRGQQVTLSCSPISGHRSVSWYQQTPGQGLQFLFEYFSETQRNKGNFPGRFSGRQFSNSRSEMNVSTLELGDSALYLCASTHGSPLRVRNNEQFFGPGTRLTVL.

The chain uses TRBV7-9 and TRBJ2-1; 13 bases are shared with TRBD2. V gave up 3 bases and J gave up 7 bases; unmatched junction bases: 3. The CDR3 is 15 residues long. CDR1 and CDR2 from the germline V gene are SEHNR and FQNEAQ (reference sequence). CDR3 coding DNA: TGTGCCAGCAGCTTTACTAGCGGGAGGGGGAATGAGCAGTTCTTC. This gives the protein CASSFTSGRGNEQFF.

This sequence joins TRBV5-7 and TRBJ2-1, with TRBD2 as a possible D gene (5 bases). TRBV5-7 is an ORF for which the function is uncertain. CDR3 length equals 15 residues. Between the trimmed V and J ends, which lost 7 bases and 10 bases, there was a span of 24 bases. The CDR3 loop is CASGFQLERQDEQFF. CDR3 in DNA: TGTGCCAGCGGATTTCAACTAGAGCGTCAGGACGAGCAGTTCTTC.

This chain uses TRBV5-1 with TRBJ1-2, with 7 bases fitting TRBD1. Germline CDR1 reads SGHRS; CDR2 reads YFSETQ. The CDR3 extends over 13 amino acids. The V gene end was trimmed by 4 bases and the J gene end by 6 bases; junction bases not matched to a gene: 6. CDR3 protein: CASSIQGFDGYTF. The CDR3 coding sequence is TGCGCCAGCAGCATACAGGGGTTTGATGGCTACACCTTC.

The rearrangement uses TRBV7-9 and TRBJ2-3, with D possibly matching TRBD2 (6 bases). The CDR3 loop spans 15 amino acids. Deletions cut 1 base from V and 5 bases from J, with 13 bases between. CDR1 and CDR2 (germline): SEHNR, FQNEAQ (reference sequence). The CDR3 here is CASSLVGGSGDTQYF. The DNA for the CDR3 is TGTGCCAGCAGCTTAGTAGGAGGGTCCGGAGATACGCAGTATTTT.

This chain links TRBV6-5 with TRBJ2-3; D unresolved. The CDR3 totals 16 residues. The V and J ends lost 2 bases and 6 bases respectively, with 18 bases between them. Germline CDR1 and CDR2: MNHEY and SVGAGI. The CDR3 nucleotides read TGTGCCAGCAGTTACAGCAACAGCTTGCAATCGGATACGCAGTATTTT. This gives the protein CASSYSNSLQSDTQYF.

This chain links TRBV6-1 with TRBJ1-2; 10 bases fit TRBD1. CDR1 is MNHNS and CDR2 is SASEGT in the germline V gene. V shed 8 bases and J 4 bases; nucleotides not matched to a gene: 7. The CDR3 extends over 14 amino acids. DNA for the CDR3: TGTGCCAGCGGCCGGGACAGGGGAGGCTATGGCTACACCTTC. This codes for CASGRDRGGYGYTF.

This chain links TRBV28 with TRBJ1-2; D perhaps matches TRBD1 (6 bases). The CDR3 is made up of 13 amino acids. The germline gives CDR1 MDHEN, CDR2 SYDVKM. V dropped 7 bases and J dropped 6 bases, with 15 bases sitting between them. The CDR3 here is CASIYQGLDGYTF. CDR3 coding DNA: TGTGCCAGCATCTACCAGGGGTTAGATGGCTACACCTTC.

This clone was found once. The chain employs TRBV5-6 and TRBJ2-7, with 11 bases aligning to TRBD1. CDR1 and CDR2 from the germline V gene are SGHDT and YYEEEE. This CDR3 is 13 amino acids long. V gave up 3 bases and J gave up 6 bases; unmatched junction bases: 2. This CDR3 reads CASSWGQGGEQYF. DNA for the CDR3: TGTGCCAGCAGCTGGGGACAGGGGGGCGAGCAGTACTTC.

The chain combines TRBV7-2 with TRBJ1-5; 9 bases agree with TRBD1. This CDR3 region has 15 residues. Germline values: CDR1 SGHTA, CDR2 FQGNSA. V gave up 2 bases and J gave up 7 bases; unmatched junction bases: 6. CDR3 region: CASSLRTGVGQPQHF. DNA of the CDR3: TGTGCCAGCAGCTTAAGGACAGGGGTCGGACAGCCCCAGCATTTT.